The source of this T cell receptor beta chain is a study of beta chain features in type 1 diabetes. Study-level background: Across all samples, fewer than 140 million sorted cells were examined.

Regarding the study as a whole: Within each of all four CD4+ subsets, Type 1 diabetes patients had TCRB CDR3s that were moderately but significantly shorter.

Concerning this clone: Its antigen is not identified.

The study reverse transcribed the entire isolated RNA, so it sequenced expressed TCRB transcripts. Method: immunoSEQ multiplex PCR; TCRdb's copy keeps in-frame clones and lacks some. This repertoire shows over 150,000 clones, 6.5% to 8.5% found once; its top ten account for under 0.55%. Between the trimmed V and J ends, which lost 5 bases and 4 bases, there was a span of 11 bases. The CDR3 has 13 amino acids. Germline-derived CDR1 and CDR2 are MDHEN and SYDVKM. The sample taken for sequencing was central memory CD4+ T cells from blood. The chain has TRBV28 and TRBJ1-1; tentative D call: TRBD1 (5 bases). The receptor comes from a man younger than 35 with type 1 diabetes. The CDR3 region has the DNA TGTGCCAGCAGTAAAACAGGATTCACTGAAGCTTTCTTT. It encodes CASSKTGFTEAFF.